Many counts were recorded for the clone carrying this T cell receptor (beta chain). Its matching antigen is unknown. Previously described methods and listed TCR primers were employed for the bulk TCR libraries. TCRdb fed the PCR reads into MiXCR, producing one record per CDR3 protein. The sample holds about 98,000 distinct CDR3 sequences, around 30% seen once. The data were obtained in a study of molecular identifiers for immune sequencing clone quantification. Points from the study as a whole: Highly expanded clones may be undercounted when identical TCR molecules share barcodes.

Isolation of naive CD8 T cells was achieved by sorting on a CD8+CD4-CCR7+CD45RA+ phenotype. Germline V gene sequence: CDR1 SQVTM, CDR2 ANQGSEA. The ends were cut back, 3 bases at V and 8 bases at J, with 19 bases in the middle. This CDR3 has 14 residues. The chain is built from TRBV29-1 and TRBJ1-2; a possible D gene is TRBD1 (5 bases). The sample was naive CD8+ T cells from blood, with Jurkat cell RNA spiked in. Documented subset: FACS-sorted CD8+CD4-CCR7+CD45RA+ naive T cells. The source of this sequence is a human donor in good health. Some libraries in this study had Jurkat cell RNA spiked in. CDR3 sequence reads: CSVDKGLGGEGYTF. In nucleotides, the CDR3 is TGCAGCGTTGATAAGGGTCTTGGGGGTGAGGGCTACACCTTC.